This T cell receptor beta chain was identified during a study of cytomegalovirus exposure and HLA in healthy donors. General study results and limits: TCR beta V- and J-gene trimming was later associated with a missense DCLRE1C variant.

This clone was observed once. The antigen is not known. Germline-derived CDR1 and CDR2 are SGHDT and YYEEEE. The V segment lost 4 bases and the J segment 14 bases; nucleotides outside the gene matches: 12. CDR3 length: 15 amino acids. This PCR relied on a set of 60 Vbeta primers and 13 Jbeta primers. Using immunoSEQ multiplex PCR, the repertoire was profiled, and TCRdb retains in-frame clones only, with some absent. The sample yields around 220,000 clones, roughly 79% seen once. The sequence derives from a man between 18 and 35 years old in good health and CMV-seronegative. J is TRBJ2-1 and V is TRBV5-6, with 13 bases identical to TRBD2. The source material was PBMCs. As DNA, the CDR3 is TGTGCCAGCAGCGATACGGGACTAGCGGGGCGGAGGGAGTTCTTC. It encodes CASSDTGLAGRREFF.